This TCR beta chain was captured by sequencing in a study of blood T cell repertoires in COVID-19. Study background: Samples came from the United States, Italy and Spain, spanning acute and convalescent COVID-19. Sources were T cells, B-cell-depleted T cells, or PBMCs; the material itself was cDNA or gDNA.

Per the original data handling: The authors estimated nucleated cell counts from reference gene primer amplification. This table comes from immunoSEQ multiplex PCR, and its TCRdb copy is limited to in-frame clones, with some not included. V, J and clone size were drawn from that table, and D and trimming were deduced from the DNA. This table holds some 95,000 clones, approximately 80% found once. The germline CDR1 and CDR2 sequences are SQVTM and ANQGSEA. Trimming cost V 2 bases and J 1 base, with 7 bases left between them. This CDR3 comprises 13 residues. The sequenced sample consisted of peripheral blood. The sequence derives from a man between 70 and 80 years old with acute or convalescent COVID-19. The genes are TRBV29-1 and TRBJ2-3; D unresolved. CDR3 coding DNA: TGCAGCGTTGAAACGGGTCGCACAGATACGCAGTATTTT. It is translated as CSVETGRTDTQYF.